The 20 T cell receptor beta chains below all came from one sample that was sequenced in a study of B cell selection in AIRE deficiency. Sorting defined conventional CD4 T cells as CD4+CD127+. Repertoires were generated with immunoSEQ multiplex PCR, while TCRdb's copy carries only in-frame clones and drops some. The table includes some 25,000 clones, around 97% detected once. The sample was conventional CD4+ T cells sorted from PBMCs. The receptors derive from a human donor with AIRE deficiency.

The chain is built from TRBV4-3 and TRBJ2-3; D gene ambiguous. The germline gives CDR1 LGHNA, CDR2 YSLEER. V dropped 1 base and J dropped 6 bases, with 14 bases sitting between them. This CDR3 contains 15 residues. CDR3 DNA sequence: TGCGCCAGCAGCCAAGCCCGACCCGCCGGGGATACGCAGTATTTT. Translated: CASSQARPAGDTQYF.

V usage is TRBV30 and J usage is TRBJ1-1, with D perhaps TRBD1 (5 bases). CDR3 size: 14 residues. Germline-derived CDR1 and CDR2 are GTSNPN and SVGIG (reference sequence). Trimming removed 5 bases from V and 4 bases from J, with 17 bases in between. CDR3 sequence (DNA): TGTGCCTGGGGGGACGGAAATCTCGGCACTGAAGCTTTCTTT. Its translation is CAWGDGNLGTEAFF.

J is TRBJ2-1 and V is TRBV14; no reliable D call. Germline V gene data show CDR1 as SGHDN and CDR2 as FVKESK. The ends were cut back, 4 bases at V and 3 bases at J, with 13 bases in the middle. The CDR3 is 15 residues long. The CDR3 DNA sequence: TGTGCCAGCAGCCTCTTGGCGTGGGACTACAATGAGCAGTTCTTC. Amino acids: CASSLLAWDYNEQFF.

CDR3 protein: CATGTTSGIADEQFF. Written as DNA, the CDR3 is TGTGCCACAGGAACGACTAGCGGGATCGCAGATGAGCAGTTCTTC. The chain has TRBV10-3 and TRBJ2-1; 11 bases are a match to TRBD2. The CDR3 is 15 residues long. CDR1 ENHRY and CDR2 SYGVKD come from the germline V gene. After removal of 10 bases from V and 8 bases from J, the junction contained 13 bases not matched to a gene.

The chain has TRBV18 and TRBJ2-2; D could derive from TRBD1 or TRBD2 (5 bases each). From germline, CDR1 is KGHSH and CDR2 LQKENI. V gave up 4 bases and J gave up 7 bases, with 13 bases separating them. CDR3 length: 14 residues. For the CDR3, the DNA is TGTGCCAGCTCACTTGATCGGGGCAACGGGGAGCTGTTTTTT. Residues: CASSLDRGNGELFF. Variable domain in full (rest from reference TRBV18 and TRBJ2-2): NAGVMQNPRHLVRRRGQEARLRCSPMKGHSHVYWYRQLPEEGLKFMVYLQKENIIDESGMPKERFSAEFPKEGPSILRIQQVVRGDSAAYFCASSLDRGNGELFFGEGSRLTVL.

The J gene is TRBJ2-3, the V gene TRBV19; D is possibly TRBD2 (5 bases). V lost 1 base, J lost 4 bases, and 9 bases lay in between. Per the germline V gene, CDR1 is LNHDA and CDR2 is SQIVND (reference sequence). The CDR3 runs 14 residues. In nucleotides, the CDR3 is TGTGCCAGTAGTATAGGGAGGCAAGCAGATACGCAGTATTTT. Its protein is CASSIGRQADTQYF.

V usage is TRBV9 and J usage is TRBJ2-7, with 10 bases identical to TRBD1. J gave up 3 bases and V 4 bases, and 10 bases lay outside the gene matches. The germline CDR1 and CDR2 sequences are SGDLS and YYNGEE. This CDR3 is 16 amino acids long. Written as DNA, the CDR3 is TGTGCCAGCAGCCTTCTTCCGGGACAGGGGCTCTACGAGCAGTACTTC. Translating it yields CASSLLPGQGLYEQYF.

J is TRBJ2-5 and V is TRBV2, with 8 bases fitting TRBD2. V was pared by 0 bases and J by 5 bases, with 14 bases of the junction left unmatched. The germline gives CDR1 SNHLY, CDR2 FYNNEI. The CDR3 totals 18 residues. CDR3 sequence reads: CASSEALTGGPSGETQYF. CDR3 in DNA: TGTGCCAGCAGTGAAGCGTTAACGGGAGGGCCATCAGGGGAGACCCAGTACTTC.

The chain employs TRBV23-1 and TRBJ2-3, with D perhaps TRBD1 (6 bases). TRBV23-1 is noted as an ORF with a role that remains uncertain. The CDR3 covers 17 residues. V lost 5 bases and J lost 3, with 21 bases in between. CDR3 in amino acids: CASSTETPGHRTDTQYF. The CDR3 DNA is TGCGCCAGCAGTACTGAAACACCGGGACATAGGACAGATACGCAGTATTTT.

The CDR3, as DNA: TGTGCCAGCAGTTTATCGGGACTAGCGGAATACAATGAGCAGTTCTTC. Its protein product is CASSLSGLAEYNEQFF. The V call is TRBV27, the J call TRBJ2-1; 11 positions agree with TRBD2. The CDR3 loop spans 16 amino acids. J gave up 4 bases and V 0 bases, and 2 bases lay outside the gene matches. Per the germline V gene, CDR1 is MNHEY and CDR2 is SMNVEV (reference sequence).

The V call is TRBV11-2, the J call TRBJ2-7; 7 bases fit TRBD1. This CDR3 region has 13 residues. Trimming removed 1 base from V and 5 bases from J; junction bases left unmatched: 2. In germline, CDR1 is SGHAT, CDR2 FQNNGV. The CDR3 sequence: CASSLVGQNEQYF. CDR3 in DNA: TGTGCCAGCAGCTTAGTGGGACAGAACGAGCAGTACTTC.

The V gene is TRBV5-6, the J gene TRBJ2-3; D ambiguous. The V gene's germline CDR1 is SGHDT and CDR2 YYEEEE. The CDR3 sequence is 12 residues long. Trimming took off 4 bases at V and 2 bases at J, with 5 bases between the two ends. CDR3: CASSRPTDTQYF. CDR3 in DNA: TGTGCCAGCAGCCGACCCACAGATACGCAGTATTTT.

V and J are TRBV28 and TRBJ1-5; D is possibly TRBD1 (6 bases). CDR1 and CDR2 (germline): MDHEN, SYDVKM. CDR3 length equals 15 residues. The ends were cut back, 7 bases at V and 0 bases at J, with 13 bases in the middle. The CDR3 DNA reads TGTGCCAGCAATCGAGGGGGAAGTAGCAATCAGCCCCAGCATTTT. Translation gives CASNRGGSSNQPQHF.

This chain joins TRBV9 and TRBJ2-3, with D maybe TRBD2 (5 bases). There are 16 residues in the CDR3. Trimming shortened V by 3 bases and J by 2 bases, and 16 bases separated the two germline ends. Germline V gives CDR1 SGDLS, CDR2 YYNGEE. CDR3 nucleotide sequence: TGTGCCAGCAGCGATAGAAGCGGAGCCTACACAGATACGCAGTATTTT. This sequence encodes CASSDRSGAYTDTQYF.

The V gene is TRBV27, the J gene TRBJ2-7, with D tentatively TRBD2 (5 bases). This CDR3 comprises 13 residues. Per germline, CDR1 MNHEY and CDR2 SMNVEV (reference sequence). V lost 6 bases and J lost 1, with 10 bases in between. The CDR3 here is CASSPLASYEQYF. DNA of the CDR3: TGTGCCAGCAGCCCTCTAGCTTCCTACGAGCAGTACTTC.

The chain uses TRBV28 and TRBJ2-5; no clear D gene. With 8 bases removed from V and 4 bases from J, the gap between germline ends came to 14 bases. Germline assignment: CDR1 MDHEN and CDR2 SYDVKM. The CDR3 is 13 residues long. The CDR3 spells CASRVRFLETQYF. The CDR3 DNA is TGTGCCAGCCGCGTAAGGTTTTTAGAGACCCAGTACTTC.

This clone was counted only a few times. The chain is built from TRBV11-2 and TRBJ1-6; no reliable D call. Germline assignment: CDR1 SGHAT and CDR2 FQNNGV. V was pared by 5 bases and J by 8 bases, with 13 bases between. CDR3 length: 14 residues. CDR3 in DNA: TGTGCCAGCAGCCGGATGGGGATGTATTCACCCCTCCACTTT. This gives the protein CASSRMGMYSPLHF.

This rearrangement joins TRBV9 to TRBJ2-7; D unclear. The germline V gene encodes CDR1 SGDLS and CDR2 YYNGEE. V was trimmed by 4 bases and J by 2 bases, leaving 13 bases between them. CDR3 length equals 14 residues. CDR3: CASSPSSSAYEQYF. Here the CDR3 DNA reads TGTGCCAGCAGCCCTAGTTCTTCCGCCTACGAGCAGTACTTC.

The V and J genes are TRBV28 and TRBJ2-1; no definite D call. CDR3 length equals 14 residues. The V end was cut by 3 bases, the J end by 2 bases, with 8 bases between. Germline V gene data show CDR1 as MDHEN and CDR2 as SYDVKM. Here the CDR3 reads CASSFPPPYNEQFF. CDR3 sequence (DNA): TGTGCCAGCAGTTTCCCTCCCCCCTACAATGAGCAGTTCTTC.

This clone was observed a handful of times. The chain combines TRBV5-1 with TRBJ2-3, with TRBD1 matching 10 bases. V lost 4 bases and J lost 4; bases outside the gene matches: 3. The CDR3 has 14 amino acids. In germline, CDR1 is SGHRS, CDR2 YFSETQ. In nucleotides, the CDR3 is TGCGCCAGCAGCCGGGACAGGGGCGCAGATACGCAGTATTTT. Protein product: CASSRDRGADTQYF.